The 32 T cell receptor beta chains below come from one sample, sequenced in a study of spatial heterogeneity in lung cancer. TCRdb called the 5' RACE reads again in MiXCR, with one record for every CDR3 protein. The sample records approximately 44,000 distinct CDR3 sequences, 12% to 15% being singletons. Indicated time point: sample taken at primary tumor resection. Unsorted samples of tumor, nontumor lung or frozen PBMC had their whole RNA sequenced. The sequencing here drew on PBMCs, taken at surgery. These receptors all come from a male donor with early-stage non-small cell lung cancer.

This clonotype appeared a few times. V and J are TRBV2 and TRBJ1-1; TRBD1 is a possible D gene (5 bases). Trimming stripped 7 bases from V and 4 bases from J, with 16 bases between. From germline, CDR1 is SNHLY and CDR2 FYNNEI. This CDR3 has 14 amino acids. The CDR3 nucleotides read TGTGCCAGCACCCGGGACCTGATGGGCACTGAAGCTTTCTTT. Translation: CASTRDLMGTEAFF.

Worth noting for this clonotype: One end of the junction does not line up with germline, which may come from a read error. The gene calls are TRBV6-5 and TRBJ2-3; 7 bases line up with TRBD1. Germline CDR1 MNHEY, CDR2 SVGAGI. The CDR3 extends over 13 amino acids. The CDR3 DNA follows: TGTGTCAGCCTGGACAGGCAGACAGATACGCAGTATTTT. This gives the protein CVSLDRQTDTQYF.

This clonotype was detected ten times or more. This chain uses TRBV7-3 with TRBJ2-1; TRBD2 agrees at 12 bases. The CDR3 spans 14 residues. Looked up from germline, CDR1 is SGHTA and CDR2 is FQGTGA. The V gene end was trimmed by 6 bases and the J gene end by 6 bases; junction bases not matched to a gene: 3. The CDR3 nucleotides are TGTGCCAGCAGTCTAGCGGGAGGGCCCAATGAGCAGTTCTTC. Encoded protein: CASSLAGGPNEQFF.

This clonotype was observed many times. The V and J genes are TRBV5-6 and TRBJ2-5; D not certain. V was shortened by 2 bases and J by 1 base, with 6 bases between the two germline ends. CDR1 and CDR2 (germline): SGHDT, YYEEEE. The CDR3 has 13 residues. The CDR3, as DNA: TGTGCCAGCAGCTTTTCCCTCCAAGAGACCCAGTACTTC. Its protein product is CASSFSLQETQYF.

The CDR3 spells CASSVSGDSNQPQHF. CDR3 bases: TGTGCCAGCAGCGTATCAGGGGATAGCAATCAGCCCCAGCATTTT. V usage is TRBV9 and J usage is TRBJ1-5; D is perhaps TRBD1 (6 bases). Trimming shortened V by 1 base and J by 0 bases, and 8 bases separated the two germline ends. Germline assignment: CDR1 SGDLS and CDR2 YYNGEE. This CDR3 has 15 residues.

CDR3 in amino acids: CASGRFQRGGLADTQYF. The CDR3 bases are TGTGCCAGCGGACGATTCCAGCGGGGGGGCCTCGCAGATACGCAGTATTTT. This chain joins TRBV7-2 and TRBJ2-3; 10 bases fit TRBD2. Trimming at V came to 8 bases and at J to 4 bases, leaving 15 bases not matched to a gene. From germline, CDR1 is SGHTA and CDR2 FQGNSA. The CDR3 has 17 amino acids. Together with reference TRBV7-2 and TRBJ2-3, the CDR3 gives the full variable domain: GAGVSQSPSNKVTEKGKDVELRCDPISGHTALYWYRQSLGQGLEFLIYFQGNSAPDKSGLPSDRFSAERTGGSVSTLTIQRTQQEDSAVYLCASGRFQRGGLADTQYFGPGTRLTVL.

This clonotype is classed as medium-sized. This chain links TRBV6-2 or TRBV6-3 with TRBJ1-2; possibly TRBD1 for D (5 bases). The ends were cut back, 7 bases at V and 8 bases at J, with 23 bases in the middle. This CDR3 has 15 amino acids. Germline-derived CDR1 and CDR2 are MNHEY and SVGEGT. This CDR3 is CASNFIPQGSSGYTF. The CDR3 DNA sequence: TGTGCCAGCAATTTCATACCGCAGGGTTCGTCGGGCTACACCTTC.

The chain combines TRBV10-1 with TRBJ1-2; D unclear. Trimming cost V 5 bases and J 5 bases, with 3 bases left between them. This CDR3 is 10 amino acids long. Germline lookup yields CDR1 WNHNN and CDR2 SYGVQD (reference sequence). CDR3 protein: CASSRYGYTF. The DNA for the CDR3 is TGCGCCAGCAGTCGGTATGGCTACACCTTC.

The V gene is TRBV10-3, the J gene TRBJ1-1; 9 bases fit TRBD1. CDR3 length: 16 amino acids. CDR1 and CDR2 (germline): ENHRY, SYGVKD. V trimming: 3 bases; J trimming: 1 base; junction bases outside the gene matches: 6. CDR3 sequence: CAISDPSTGGNTEAFF. In DNA form, the CDR3 reads TGTGCCATCAGTGATCCTTCGACAGGGGGGAACACTGAAGCTTTCTTT.

This clonotype was seen at least ten times. The chain employs TRBV5-6 and TRBJ2-1; D is uncertain. Trimming removed 3 bases at V and 7 bases at J, with 5 bases between. Germline CDR1 and CDR2: SGHDT and YYEEEE. The CDR3 spans 11 residues. The CDR3 region is CASSSLNEQFF. Written as DNA, the CDR3 is TGTGCCAGCAGCTCCCTAAATGAGCAGTTCTTC.

This clonotype was recorded many times. The V call is TRBV6-2 or TRBV6-3, the J call TRBJ2-1; 9 bases are a match to TRBD1. The CDR3 extends over 14 amino acids. From germline, CDR1 is MNHEY and CDR2 SVGEGT. V dropped 6 bases and J dropped 8; count of bases not matched to a gene: 8. This chain's CDR3 is CASSWDRVFDEQFF. The CDR3 DNA reads TGTGCCAGCAGCTGGGACAGGGTATTCGATGAGCAGTTCTTC.

This chain joins TRBV6-1 and TRBJ1-1; D ambiguous. The CDR3 contains 13 residues. Looked up from germline, CDR1 is MNHNS and CDR2 is SASEGT. Trimming pared 4 bases from V and 0 bases from J, leaving 6 bases between. In DNA, the CDR3 is TGTGCCAGCAGTGCCGGGATGAACACTGAAGCTTTCTTT. Translation: CASSAGMNTEAFF.

Only a few counts were recorded for this clonotype. The CDR3 DNA reads TGTACCGGATTAACCCCCACTAGCAATCAGCCCCAGCATTTT. Translated: CTGLTPTSNQPQHF. The chain links TRBV6-6 to TRBJ1-5; D not certain. The CDR3 has 14 residues. The germline CDR1 and CDR2 sequences are MNHNY and SVGAGI (reference sequence).

The CDR3 loop is CASSVVREGSQPQHF. The CDR3 DNA sequence: TGTGCCAGCAGCGTCGTCAGGGAGGGTTCTCAGCCCCAGCATTTT. The chain couples TRBV9 to TRBJ1-5; weak D call: TRBD1 (5 bases). Germline V gene data show CDR1 as SGDLS and CDR2 as YYNGEE. The CDR3 extends over 15 amino acids. Trimming pared 2 bases from V and 6 bases from J, leaving 15 bases between.

This clonotype was found a few times. V and J are TRBV20-1 and TRBJ2-1; 11 positions match TRBD2. The CDR3 runs to 16 residues. The germline gives CDR1 DFQATT, CDR2 SNEGSKA (reference sequence). Trimming cost V 2 bases and J 8 bases; bases outside gene matches: 11. The CDR3 here is CSARSLTSGSSYEQFF. The CDR3 coding sequence is TGCAGTGCTAGATCTCTCACTAGCGGGAGTTCGTATGAGCAGTTCTTC.

Ten or more counts support this clonotype. The chain joins TRBV27 to TRBJ2-5, with D tentatively TRBD1 (5 bases). Germline-derived CDR1 and CDR2 are MNHEY and SMNVEV (reference sequence). V was cut by 4 bases and J by 4 bases, with 10 bases left in between. The CDR3 has 13 amino acids. The CDR3 DNA is TGTGCCAGCAGTTCTGAGCAGGGAGAGACCCAGTACTTC. Translation gives CASSSEQGETQYF.

Ten or more counts support this clonotype. The chain couples TRBV3-1 to TRBJ1-1; a possible D gene is TRBD1 (5 bases). This CDR3 contains 13 residues. Trimming removed 6 bases from V and 6 bases from J, with 14 bases in between. Germline loops: CDR1 LGHDT, CDR2 YNNKEL (reference sequence). CDR3 protein: CASSLEGLSEAFF. As DNA, the CDR3 is TGTGCCAGCAGTCTCGAGGGGTTATCTGAAGCTTTCTTT.

This clonotype has ten or more counts. The chain couples TRBV7-9 to TRBJ1-1, with D uncertain. The CDR3 length is 12 residues. V lost 10 bases to trimming and J lost 1 base, with 10 bases between them. In germline, CDR1 is SEHNR, CDR2 FQNEAQ (reference sequence). The CDR3 loop reads CAIQYRNTEAFF. The CDR3 coding sequence is TGTGCCATCCAGTACCGGAACACTGAAGCTTTCTTT.

This clonotype was counted at least ten times. The chain has TRBV29-1 and TRBJ2-7, with D perhaps TRBD1 (6 bases). The CDR3 extends over 12 amino acids. Germline-derived CDR1 and CDR2 are SQVTM and ANQGSEA. V was trimmed by 5 bases and J by 3 bases, leaving 11 bases between them. The DNA of the CDR3 is TGCAGCGTTAAATGGACAGACTACGAGCAGTACTTC. Its protein product is CSVKWTDYEQYF.

The genes are TRBV20-1 and TRBJ2-7; D might be TRBD1 (6 bases). The CDR3 runs to 14 residues. CDR1 and CDR2 from the germline V gene are DFQATT and SNEGSKA (reference sequence). Trimming took 6 bases from V and 2 from J, leaving 17 bases between them. The CDR3 DNA reads TGCAGTGCAAAAGGACAGATTTCTACCTACGAGCAGTACTTC. It specifies CSAKGQISTYEQYF.

This clonotype was counted only a few times. The chain joins TRBV20-1 to TRBJ2-3; 7 positions match TRBD2. Germline V CDR1 and CDR2: DFQATT, SNEGSKA (reference sequence). The length of the CDR3 is 13 residues. Trimming at V came to 8 bases and at J to 4 bases, leaving 9 bases not matched to a gene. The CDR3 DNA sequence: TGCAGTTTTTTTAGACTAGCTGCAGATACGCAGTATTTT. Translated, it gives CSFFRLAADTQYF.

This chain joins TRBV10-3 and TRBJ2-6, with 10 bases fitting TRBD1. Trimming at V came to 10 bases and at J to 2 bases, leaving 2 bases not matched to a gene. CDR1 ENHRY and CDR2 SYGVKD come from the germline V gene. The CDR3 extends over 14 amino acids. This CDR3 is CATGQGAGANVLTF. Written as DNA, the CDR3 is TGTGCCACCGGACAGGGGGCTGGGGCCAACGTCCTGACTTTC.

V gene TRBV6-2 or TRBV6-3 combines with J gene TRBJ2-5; unclear D gene. The CDR3 loop spans 13 amino acids. Between the trimmed V and J ends, which lost 2 bases and 2 bases, there was a span of 6 bases. Germline CDR1 is MNHEY and CDR2 is SVGEGT. The CDR3 region has the DNA TGTGCCAGCAGTTACAGGTCGCAAGAGACCCAGTACTTC. It translates to CASSYRSQETQYF.

In its sample, this clonotype was seen many times. The rearrangement joins TRBV6-5 to TRBJ2-7, with D uncertain. V lost 6 bases to trimming and J lost 0 bases, with 9 bases between them. The CDR3 has 13 residues. Germline CDR1 MNHEY, CDR2 SVGAGI. The CDR3 protein is CASSPDNSYEQYF. In nucleotides, the CDR3 is TGTGCCAGCAGCCCCGACAACTCCTACGAGCAGTACTTC.

This clonotype was counted many times. The V and J genes are TRBV5-4 and TRBJ1-5; a weak D match, TRBD1 (5 bases). The germline CDR1 and CDR2 sequences are SGHNT and YYREEE (reference sequence). V was pared by 5 bases and J by 6 bases, with 12 bases between. The CDR3 runs 13 residues. The CDR3 here is CASSLEGRQPQHF. The CDR3, as DNA: TGTGCCAGCAGTCTAGAGGGGCGTCAGCCCCAGCATTTT.

This clonotype has only a few counts. J is TRBJ1-1 and V is TRBV5-1, with D perhaps TRBD1 (6 bases). This CDR3 region has 15 residues. The ends were cut back, 0 bases at V and 4 bases at J, with 13 bases in the middle. Germline CDR1 and CDR2: SGHRS and YFSETQ. In DNA, the CDR3 is TGCGCCAGCAGCTTGGGGACAGATTCTAGCACTGAAGCTTTCTTT. Its protein product is CASSLGTDSSTEAFF.

The chain links TRBV6-5 to TRBJ1-2; 10 nucleotides match TRBD1. The CDR3 has 14 residues. V shed 6 bases and J 3 bases; nucleotides not matched to a gene: 4. The germline V gene has CDR1 MNHEY and CDR2 SVGAGI. The CDR3 nucleotides read TGTGCCAGCAGCGGACAGGGGGGCTACTATGGCTACACCTTC. This codes for CASSGQGGYYGYTF.

V usage is TRBV12-5 and J usage is TRBJ1-6; D might be TRBD1 (6 bases). Trimming took off 2 bases at V and 4 bases at J, with 9 bases between the two ends. In germline, CDR1 is LGHNT, CDR2 FRNRAP. The CDR3 has 15 residues. As DNA, the CDR3 is TGTGCTAGTGGTTTGCCCGGACAGTATAATTCACCCCTCCACTTT. Its protein is CASGLPGQYNSPLHF.

This clonotype has at least ten counts. V is TRBV19 and J is TRBJ2-3, with 9 positions matching TRBD2. Unmatched junction bases numbered 17, after V lost 7 bases and J lost 9 bases. This CDR3 region has 16 residues. Germline V gene lookup returns CDR1 LNHDA and CDR2 SQIVND (reference sequence). The CDR3 coding sequence is TGTGCCAGTACCACGCCGTTAGCGGGAGCCCGCATGACGCAGTATTTT. Its protein is CASTTPLAGARMTQYF.

CDR3: CASSEWTAGEADTQYF. For the CDR3, the DNA is TGTGCCAGCAGTGAATGGACTGCGGGAGAGGCAGATACGCAGTATTTT. The chain combines TRBV25-1 with TRBJ2-3, with 7 bases fitting TRBD2. Germline CDR1 is MGHDK and CDR2 is SYGVNS. With 1 base clipped from V and 4 bases from J, the junction kept 8 bases outside the gene matches. The CDR3 is 16 residues long.

Judged by abundance, this clonotype is hyperexpanded (1% or more). V gene TRBV4-3 combines with J gene TRBJ2-1; D uncertain. Germline V gene sequence: CDR1 LGHNA, CDR2 YSLEER. The CDR3 covers 15 residues. With 0 bases removed from V and 4 bases from J, the gap between germline ends came to 10 bases. In DNA form, the CDR3 reads TGCGCCAGCAGCCAAGATGCGGCAGTTTACAATGAGCAGTTCTTC. The encoded protein is CASSQDAAVYNEQFF.

The chain has TRBV29-1 and TRBJ2-5, with 9 positions matching TRBD1. Germline V gives CDR1 SQVTM, CDR2 ANQGSEA. This CDR3 contains 12 residues. V trimming: 7 bases; J trimming: 4 bases; junction bases outside the gene matches: 4. Here the CDR3 DNA reads TGCAGCGAAGGACAGGGGTCAGAGACCCAGTACTTC. Translating it yields CSEGQGSETQYF. Filled out from reference TRBV29-1 and TRBJ2-5, the complete variable domain reads SAVISQKPSRDICQRGTSLTIQCQVDSQVTMMFWYRQQPGQSLTLIATANQGSEATYESGFVIDKFPISRPNLTFSTLTVSNMSPEDSSIYLCSEGQGSETQYFGPGTRLLVL.